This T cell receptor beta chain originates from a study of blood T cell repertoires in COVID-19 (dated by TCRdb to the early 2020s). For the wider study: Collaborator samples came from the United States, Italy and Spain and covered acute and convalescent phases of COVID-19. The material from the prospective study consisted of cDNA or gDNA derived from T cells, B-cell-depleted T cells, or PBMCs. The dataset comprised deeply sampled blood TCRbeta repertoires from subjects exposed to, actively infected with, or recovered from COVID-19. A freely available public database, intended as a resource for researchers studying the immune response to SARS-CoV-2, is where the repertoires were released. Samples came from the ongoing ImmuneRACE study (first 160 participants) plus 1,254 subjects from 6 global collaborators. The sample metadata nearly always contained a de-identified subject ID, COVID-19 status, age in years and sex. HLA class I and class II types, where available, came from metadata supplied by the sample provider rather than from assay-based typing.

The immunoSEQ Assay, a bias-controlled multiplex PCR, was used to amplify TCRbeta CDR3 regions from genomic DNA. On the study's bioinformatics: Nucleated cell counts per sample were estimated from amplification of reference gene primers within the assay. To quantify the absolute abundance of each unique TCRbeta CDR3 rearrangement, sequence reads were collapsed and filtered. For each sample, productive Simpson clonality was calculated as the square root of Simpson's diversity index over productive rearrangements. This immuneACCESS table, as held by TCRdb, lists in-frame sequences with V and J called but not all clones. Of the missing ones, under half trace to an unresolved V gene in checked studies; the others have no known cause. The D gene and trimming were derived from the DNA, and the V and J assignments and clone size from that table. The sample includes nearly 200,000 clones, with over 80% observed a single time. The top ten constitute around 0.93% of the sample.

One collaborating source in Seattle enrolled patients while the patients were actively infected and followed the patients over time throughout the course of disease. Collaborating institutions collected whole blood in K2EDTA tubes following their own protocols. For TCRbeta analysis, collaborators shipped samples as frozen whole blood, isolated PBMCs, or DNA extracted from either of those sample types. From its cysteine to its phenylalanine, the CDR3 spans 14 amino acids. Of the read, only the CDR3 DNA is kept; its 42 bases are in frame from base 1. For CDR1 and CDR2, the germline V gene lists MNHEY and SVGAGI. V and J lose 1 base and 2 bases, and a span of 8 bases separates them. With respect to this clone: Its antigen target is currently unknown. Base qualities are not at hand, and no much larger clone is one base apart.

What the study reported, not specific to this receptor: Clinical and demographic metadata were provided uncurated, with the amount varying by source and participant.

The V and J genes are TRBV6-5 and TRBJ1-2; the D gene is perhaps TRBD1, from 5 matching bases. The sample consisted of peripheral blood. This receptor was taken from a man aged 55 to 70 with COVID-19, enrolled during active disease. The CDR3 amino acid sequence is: CASSYWKGNYGYTF. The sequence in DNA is TGTGCCAGCAGTTACTGGAAGGGGAACTATGGCTACACCTTC.